This entry features one T cell receptor beta chain sequence. The antigen is undetermined. The sample is drawn from a study of monozygotic twins with cystic fibrosis. The study, taken as a whole, reports: V usage most resembled the co-twin in 13 of 16 pairs. Monozygotic CF twins shared more identical nucleotide clonotypes than unrelated patients. Clonality was generally low (median roughly 0.009), higher in the most severe patients.

Clones were sequenced by immunoSEQ multiplex PCR, and TCRdb holds only the in-frame ones, with some missing. The sample includes about 32,000 clones, 80% to 95% of them seen just once. V lost 5 bases, J lost 2 bases, and 15 bases lay in between. Germline V gives CDR1 SEHNR, CDR2 FQNEAQ (reference sequence). The CDR3 covers 15 residues. Material for sequencing was blood. The V call is TRBV7-9, the J call TRBJ1-2; D not resolved. This sequence originates from a girl under 10 years old with cystic fibrosis. The CDR3 region has the DNA TGTGCCAGCAGCCCATACCGCGGGAAAAACTATGGCTACACCTTC. Its translation: CASSPYRGKNYGYTF. Full variable domain (rest looked up from reference TRBV7-9 and TRBJ1-2): DTGVSQNPRHKITKRGQNVTFRCDPISEHNRLYWYRQTLGQGPEFLTYFQNEAQLEKSRLLSDRFSAERPKGSFSTLEIQRTEQGDSAMYLCASSPYRGKNYGYTFGSGTRLTVV.